Here is one T cell receptor beta chain with its context. Its antigen is undetermined. These data originate in a study of monozygotic twins with inflammatory bowel disease. Study-wide results and limits: TCRbeta inverse Simpson diversity was decreased in IBD patients versus healthy co-twins.

Total RNA input per TCR library was around 3,600 ng. One entry per CDR3 protein, without DNA, is what TCRdb gives after re-calling the 5' RACE reads. This sample's table reports some 150,000 distinct CDR3 sequences. The CDR3 has 13 residues. Germline V gene lookup returns CDR1 DFQATT and CDR2 SNEGSKA (reference sequence). This chain links TRBV20-1 with TRBJ2-4; TCRdb names TRBD1, which stays unverified in the absence of DNA. This TCR derives from a human donor with ulcerative colitis or Crohn's disease, or a healthy co-twin of an affected twin (not recorded which). The sequencing sample was made of blood. This chain's CDR3 is CSASWTGKNIQYF.